The clone carrying this T cell receptor beta chain was recorded at least ten times. As TCR cDNA was made by 5'RACE template switching, a universal primer site and UMIs were added. TCRdb re-called the 5' RACE reads with MiXCR, one entry per CDR3 protein. The top ten clones hold approximately 15% of a sample with about 45,000 distinct CDR3 sequences, about 6.8% of them seen once. The data originate from a study of T cells after yellow fever vaccination. Study information: With SMART-Seq v4 Ultra Low Input, the fractions containing low cell numbers were prepared.

Looked up from germline, CDR1 is SGHAT and CDR2 is FQNNGV. The CDR3 runs 16 residues. V was pared by 3 bases and J by 3 bases, with 16 bases between. The source was CD8+ T cells not binding an NS4B(214-222) dextramer, sorted from PBMCs, collected 45 days after the yellow fever booster vaccination. The J gene is TRBJ2-3, the V gene TRBV11-2, with D perhaps TRBD2 (6 bases). The receptor comes from a man aged 25 to 45 who received the YFV17D yellow fever vaccine. The CDR3 DNA follows: TGTGCCAGCAGCTTTACACAGCTGGGGGGAACAGATACGCAGTATTTT. Residues: CASSFTQLGGTDTQYF.